The 7 T cell receptor beta chains listed next were all sequenced from one sample in a study of post-analysis software for immune sequencing data. These receptors have no identified antigens. The study, taken as a whole, reports: TRBV5-6, TRBV5-1 and TRBV20-1 belonged to a set of about five TRBV segments that were more frequent in patients than controls.

Unique molecular identifiers had been added to the TCR beta cDNA libraries. MiXCR, run by TCRdb on the PCR reads, gives a single entry per CDR3 protein. The sample carries 820,000 or so distinct CDR3 sequences, roughly 50% recorded once. The sequenced sample was blood. The receptors originated from a girl aged 10-17 years with multiple sclerosis.

The CDR3 loop reads CASSAQGYEPQHF. The CDR3 coding sequence is TGTGCCAGCAGCGCCCAGGGGTACGAGCCCCAGCATTTT. This chain links TRBV9 with TRBJ1-5; possible D gene TRBD1, 6 bases. Per the germline V gene, CDR1 is SGDLS and CDR2 is YYNGEE. The CDR3 spans 13 residues. The V end lost 3 bases, the J end lost 8 bases, and 12 bases lay between the germline ends.

The chain employs TRBV20-1 and TRBJ2-7, with 8 bases aligning to TRBD1. Germline assignment: CDR1 DFQATT and CDR2 SNEGSKA (reference sequence). V lost 0 bases to trimming and J lost 3 bases; unmatched junction nucleotides: 4. The CDR3 contains 14 residues. CDR3 coding DNA: TGCAGTGCTAGAGATCTACAGGGGGTCTACGAGCAGTACTTC. This encodes CSARDLQGVYEQYF.

This chain uses TRBV12-5 with TRBJ1-2; D perhaps matches TRBD1 (6 bases). The CDR3 is made up of 18 amino acids. Trimming stripped 3 bases from V and 0 bases from J, with 20 bases between. Germline CDR1 and CDR2: LGHNT and FRNRAP. CDR3 loop: CASGFRQATMGTNYGYTF. CDR3 DNA sequence: TGTGCTAGTGGTTTTCGACAGGCCACGATGGGAACTAACTATGGCTACACCTTC.

The gene calls are TRBV7-4 and TRBJ2-3, with D perhaps being TRBD1 or TRBD2 (5 bases each). Trimming shortened V by 4 bases and J by 4 bases, and 21 bases separated the two germline ends. Germline values: CDR1 SGHVT, CDR2 SQSDAQ. The CDR3 covers 17 residues. This chain's CDR3 is CASSYAHGDGYADTQYF. Written as DNA, the CDR3 is TGTGCCAGCAGCTACGCTCATGGGGACGGGTATGCAGATACGCAGTATTTT.

This clonotype was recorded a few times. This chain joins TRBV29-1 and TRBJ2-3; tentatively, D is TRBD2 (7 bases). Germline lookup yields CDR1 SQVTM and CDR2 ANQGSEA. This CDR3 region has 15 residues. The germline V and J ends were trimmed by 1 base and 2 bases, with 13 bases remaining between them. Written as DNA, the CDR3 is TGCAGCGTTGAAGCCCGGGGGGCGGCCACAGATACGCAGTATTTT. Protein product: CSVEARGAATDTQYF.

V gene TRBV29-1 combines with J gene TRBJ2-5, with D hard to call. The CDR3 consists of 11 residues. The ends were cut back, 5 bases at V and 4 bases at J, with 8 bases in the middle. Per the germline V gene, CDR1 is SQVTM and CDR2 is ANQGSEA. Here the CDR3 DNA reads TGCAGCGTTAAACCGGGAGAGACCCAGTACTTC. Translating gives CSVKPGETQYF.

This CDR3 is CSAWRSSGIDEQYF. The CDR3 DNA follows: TGCAGTGCCTGGAGGTCTAGCGGGATAGACGAGCAGTACTTC. The rearrangement links TRBV20-1 to TRBJ2-7; 9 bases align to TRBD2. The CDR3 has 14 residues. The junction had 11 bases not matched to a gene; V was cut back by 6 bases and J by 5 bases. Germline CDR1 and CDR2: DFQATT and SNEGSKA (reference sequence).